Each of the 18 T cell receptor beta chains below was sequenced from the same sample in a study of blood T cells in healthy people across ages. The use of a sample-barcoded 5' primer and a J-beta primer mix characterized a second PCR of about 6 to 12 cycles. TCRdb independently ran MiXCR on the 5' RACE reads; one entry per CDR3 protein. The sample has 650,000 to 800,000 distinct CDR3 sequences, 40% to 50% seen once. Sequencing was performed on blood. These receptors came from a man aged 55 to 69 in good health.

The table lists this clonotype with a count of one. The V call is TRBV24-1, the J call TRBJ2-1; perhaps TRBD2 as D (5 bases). Germline loops: CDR1 KGHDR, CDR2 SFDVKD. Trimming took 4 bases from V and 9 from J, leaving 27 bases between them. The CDR3 runs 18 residues. The CDR3 DNA is TGTGCCACCAGTGACTCTCATGCGGGTAAGGTGGCGCATGCTGAGCAGTTCTTC. Residues: CATSDSHAGKVAHAEQFF.

This clonotype was counted between two and nine times. This chain connects TRBV7-2 to TRBJ2-3; unclear D gene. CDR1 is SGHTA, CDR2 FQGNSA, per germline. This CDR3 has 15 residues. V shed 1 base and J shed 3 bases, with 11 bases lying between them. The CDR3: CASSLVGFGTDTQYF. DNA of the CDR3: TGTGCCAGCAGCTTAGTCGGATTTGGGACAGATACGCAGTATTTT.

This sequence joins TRBV20-1 and TRBJ2-1, with TRBD2 matching over 9 bases. Germline CDR1 DFQATT, CDR2 SNEGSKA (reference sequence). The CDR3 spans 15 residues. J was trimmed by 9 bases and V by 0 bases; bases with no gene match: 9. CDR3 nucleotides: TGCAGTGCTAGAGAGAGGGGCGGGGGGGCGGTTGAGCAGTTCTTC. Translating it yields CSARERGGGAVEQFF.

This sequence joins TRBV6-6 and TRBJ2-7, with TRBD2 identical over 7 bases. The CDR3 sequence is 13 residues long. J was trimmed by 7 bases and V by 2 bases; bases with no gene match: 5. Germline values: CDR1 MNHNY, CDR2 SVGAGI (reference sequence). The CDR3 DNA reads as TGTGCCAGCAGTTACGGGGGGAGGGATGAGCAGTACTTC. Amino acids: CASSYGGRDEQYF.

This clonotype was seen a few times. V usage is TRBV20-1 and J usage is TRBJ1-1, with 10 bases aligning to TRBD1. Germline values: CDR1 DFQATT, CDR2 SNEGSKA (reference sequence). The CDR3 has 14 residues. The J segment lost 3 bases and the V segment lost 7 bases, leaving 8 bases of the junction unmatched. CDR3 sequence reads: CSVRPTGGYTEAFF. CDR3 nucleotide sequence: TGCAGTGTCCGTCCGACAGGGGGCTACACTGAAGCTTTCTTT.

With regard to this clonotype: At one of its ends the junction is not consistent with the germline gene, which may arise from a read error. The chain recombines TRBV7-7 with TRBJ2-2, with a weak D call TRBD2 (6 bases). CDR3 length: 14 amino acids. CDR1 is SSHAT, CDR2 FNYEAQ, per germline (reference sequence). The CDR3 region has the DNA TGTGCTAGCAGCTTAGCGGAGGGCTCCGGGGAGCTGTTTTTT. Translating gives CASSLAEGSGELFF.

The chain recombines TRBV7-2 with TRBJ2-7, with 7 nucleotides matching TRBD1. V was pared by 7 bases and J by 4 bases, with 13 bases of the junction left unmatched. The CDR3 runs 15 residues. Germline CDR1 is SGHTA and CDR2 is FQGNSA. CDR3 region: CASNEGIQGSYEQYF. The DNA of the CDR3 is TGTGCCAGCAACGAAGGAATACAGGGGTCTTACGAGCAGTACTTC.

This clonotype was recorded a few times. The chain has TRBV5-1 and TRBJ2-5, with 9 bases identical to TRBD1. The CDR3 is 18 amino acids. The V segment lost 3 bases and the J segment 1 base; nucleotides outside the gene matches: 13. CDR1 is SGHRS, CDR2 YFSETQ, per germline. CDR3 region: CASSSIRDRASIQETQYF. The DNA for the CDR3 is TGCGCCAGCAGCTCAATCCGGGACAGGGCGTCCATCCAAGAGACCCAGTACTTC.

The chain combines TRBV11-2 with TRBJ2-1; TRBD2 matches 14 bases. The CDR3 extends over 15 amino acids. V dropped 7 bases and J dropped 7; count of bases not matched to a gene: 6. CDR1 and CDR2 (germline): SGHAT, FQNNGV. CDR3 protein: CASIKTSGGVNEQFF. CDR3 coding DNA: TGTGCCAGCATCAAGACTAGCGGGGGGGTTAATGAGCAGTTCTTC. Full variable domain (missing parts from reference TRBV11-2 and TRBJ2-1): EAGVAQSPRYKIIEKRQSVAFWCNPISGHATLYWYQQILGQGPKLLIQFQNNGVVDDSQLPKDRFSAERLKGVDSTLKIQPAKLEDSAVYLCASIKTSGGVNEQFFGPGTRLTVL.

Many counts were recorded for this clonotype. This rearrangement joins TRBV6-5 to TRBJ2-5, with 10 bases aligning to TRBD2. Germline CDR1 MNHEY, CDR2 SVGAGI. This CDR3 contains 19 residues. V lost 2 bases, J lost 4 bases, and 16 bases stayed unmatched. CDR3 protein: CASSYEASGGFGLRETQYF. The CDR3 bases are TGTGCCAGCAGTTACGAGGCTAGCGGGGGTTTTGGTCTCCGAGAGACCCAGTACTTC.

This clonotype was seen more than once but under ten times. This chain connects TRBV6-2 or TRBV6-3 to TRBJ2-3; D possibly corresponds to TRBD1 (5 bases). The V and J ends lost 4 bases and 2 bases respectively, with 16 bases between them. CDR3 length: 16 amino acids. In germline, CDR1 is MNHEY, CDR2 SVGEGT. CDR3 nucleotides: TGTGCCAGCAGTTTCCCCCCCAGGGTAGACACAGATACGCAGTATTTT. Translation: CASSFPPRVDTDTQYF.

This clonotype appeared many times. V and J are TRBV12-3 or TRBV12-4 and TRBJ2-5; 7 nucleotides agree with TRBD2. Trimming took 6 bases from V and 11 from J; bases not matched to a gene: 6. CDR3 length: 11 amino acids. CDR3 sequence reads: CASSQGLEQYF. The CDR3 DNA reads TGTGCCAGCAGCCAAGGACTAGAGCAGTACTTC.

This clonotype was observed a handful of times. The chain couples TRBV12-3 or TRBV12-4 to TRBJ2-7; D unclear. The CDR3 is made up of 14 amino acids. Between the trimmed V and J ends, which lost 7 bases and 3 bases, there was a span of 16 bases. The CDR3 reads CASTGPNWDYEQYF. The CDR3 coding sequence is TGTGCCAGCACCGGGCCCAACTGGGACTACGAGCAGTACTTC.

This clonotype appeared a few times. The chain couples TRBV18 to TRBJ1-5, with D unclear. CDR1 is KGHSH, CDR2 LQKENI, per germline. The CDR3 covers 13 residues. Trimming removed 2 bases from V and 3 bases from J, with 5 bases in between. This CDR3 is CASSPGDNQPQHF. The CDR3 DNA sequence: TGTGCCAGCTCACCAGGAGACAATCAGCCCCAGCATTTT. Drawing the rest from reference TRBV18 and TRBJ1-5, the complete variable domain is NAGVMQNPRHLVRRRGQEARLRCSPMKGHSHVYWYRQLPEEGLKFMVYLQKENIIDESGMPKERFSAEFPKEGPSILRIQQVVRGDSAAYFCASSPGDNQPQHFGDGTRLSIL.

This chain connects TRBV6-5 to TRBJ2-1, with 10 bases identical to TRBD2. The junction had 2 bases not matched to a gene; V was cut back by 2 bases and J by 4 bases. The CDR3 extends over 15 amino acids. The germline V gene encodes CDR1 MNHEY and CDR2 SVGAGI. The CDR3 sequence is CASSYERGGYNEQFF. CDR3 DNA sequence: TGTGCCAGCAGTTACGAGCGGGGGGGGTACAATGAGCAGTTCTTC.

This clonotype has more than one count but fewer than ten. This chain uses TRBV7-9 with TRBJ2-6; TRBD1 matches 7 bases. The V gene end was trimmed by 1 base and the J gene end by 5 bases; junction bases not matched to a gene: 14. The germline V gene encodes CDR1 SEHNR and CDR2 FQNEAQ (reference sequence). This CDR3 contains 19 residues. The CDR3 coding sequence is TGTGCCAGCAGCTTAGGCGTTGAGGGACAGATTTACAGGGCCAACGTCCTGACTTTC. It encodes CASSLGVEGQIYRANVLTF.

This sequence joins TRBV4-3 and TRBJ2-1, with D possibly matching TRBD1 (7 bases). Germline V gene data show CDR1 as LGHNA and CDR2 as YSLEER. With 2 bases removed from V and 7 bases from J, the gap between germline ends came to 9 bases. The CDR3 totals 13 residues. This chain's CDR3 is CASSQQGGNEQFF. The CDR3 nucleotides are TGCGCCAGCAGCCAACAGGGGGGAAATGAGCAGTTCTTC.

This rearrangement joins TRBV25-1 to TRBJ2-5; the match to TRBD1 covers 8 bases. Germline CDR1 reads MGHDK; CDR2 reads SYGVNS. V lost 5 bases to trimming and J lost 3 bases; unmatched junction nucleotides: 14. The CDR3 is 17 residues long. The CDR3 DNA is TGTGCCAGCAGTCGGACAGGGCCGAACTCTCAAAAAGAGACCCAGTACTTC. It is translated as CASSRTGPNSQKETQYF.